This T cell receptor (beta chain) came from a study of blood T cell repertoires in COVID-19. Data came from immunoSEQ multiplex PCR; TCRdb stores just in-frame clones and leaves some out. Altogether about 300,000 clones are present, around 89% being singletons, with the ten largest covering approximately 6.6%. Trimming removed 2 bases at V and 5 bases at J, with 18 bases between. CDR3 length: 17 residues. Germline lookup yields CDR1 MGHRA and CDR2 YSYEKL. The receptor was isolated from a woman aged 25-40 years who had recovered from COVID-19. The source material was peripheral blood. The chain couples TRBV4-1 to TRBJ2-2, with D possibly matching TRBD2 (5 bases). The CDR3 DNA reads as TGCGCCAGCAGCCAATTTAAGGGAGCTAGAGGAACCGGGGAGCTGTTTTTT. Its protein is CASSQFKGARGTGELFF.